These T cell receptor beta chains were read from a single sample in a study of shared clonotypes between healthy human individuals. Sequenced by immunoSEQ multiplex PCR; TCRdb stores in-frame clones only, minus some. The sample has some 1,100,000 clones, about four fifths seen once. Sequencing was done on a sample of memory CD4+ T cells from PBMCs. These receptors originate from a man in his late teens or twenties in good health. Some clones in this sample may be carry-over from other donors' samples. The CDR3 runs from the conserved cysteine through the conserved F or W. The order of the fields is clone size, J gene, D gene, V gene, CDR3 DNA, CDR3 protein. A D gene is named only where the DNA matches it firmly. The size entry is marked missing in some rows and otherwise reads once, few, many or a size class.

>-|TRBJ1-1|-|TRBV5-8
TGTGCCAGCAGATTGCCCCCCGCTAACACTGAAGCTTTCTTT
CASRLPPANTEAFF
>-|TRBJ2-7|-|TRBV27
TGTGCCAGCAGTTTATTGGGTCGTGTCCAAACCTACGAGCAGTACTTC
CASSLLGRVQTYEQYF
>-|TRBJ2-3|-|TRBV6-5
TGTGCCAGCAGTTACTCTTGGTTCACAGATACGCAGTATTTT
CASSYSWFTDTQYF
>-|TRBJ1-3|TRBD1|TRBV5-4
TGTGCCAGCAGCTTCGACCAGGGGGCTTACGGAAACACCATATATTTT
CASSFDQGAYGNTIYF
>-|TRBJ1-1|-|TRBV15
TGTGCCACCAGCAGGGAAAGAGGGGGTTTGACTGAAGCTTTCTTT
CATSRERGGLTEAFF
>-|TRBJ2-7|TRBD2|TRBV6-4
TGTGCCAGGGGGGGGAACTACGAGCAGTACTTC
CARGGNYEQYF
>once|TRBJ2-7|-|TRBV5-1
TGCGCCAGCAGCCTCGACCTCTACGAGCAGTACTTC
CASSLDLYEQYF
>-|TRBJ2-1|TRBD2|TRBV7-3
TGTGCCAGCAGCTCTAGCGGAGGCTACAATGAGCAGTTCTTC
CASSSSGGYNEQFF
>-|TRBJ2-3|TRBD1|TRBV5-1
TGCGCCAGCAGCTTGGGCCAGACAGGGGCAGATACGCAGTATTTT
CASSLGQTGADTQYF
>-|TRBJ2-1|-|TRBV11-3
TGTGCCAGCAGCTTAGGGGGTTACAATGAGCAGTTCTTC
CASSLGGYNEQFF
>few|TRBJ2-1|TRBD2|TRBV7-2
TGTGCCAGCATCCAGGGGCGGCTAGCGGGAGGGGTTGCCTACAATGAGCAGTTCTTC
CASIQGRLAGGVAYNEQFF
>-|TRBJ2-7|-|TRBV6-1
TGTGCCAGCAGTGTGGACCTGACTGTCGGCGAGCAGTACTTC
CASSVDLTVGEQYF
>few|TRBJ2-1|TRBD2|TRBV15
TGTGCCACCAGCAGAGGAGCGGGAGTGCTTAATGAGCAGTTCTTC
CATSRGAGVLNEQFF
>-|TRBJ1-3|TRBD1|TRBV6-5
TGTGCCAGCAGCCGGGGACAGCTCTCTGGAAACACCATATATTTT
CASSRGQLSGNTIYF
>-|TRBJ1-1|-|TRBV5-6
TGTGCCAGCAGCTTGGGGGTTTTAAGAGAAGCTTTCTTT
CASSLGVLREAFF
>-|TRBJ2-5|-|TRBV7-9
TGTGCCAGCAGCTTTTACCCCGGGGGAGAGACCCAGTACTTC
CASSFYPGGETQYF
>once|TRBJ1-1|-|TRBV30
TGTGCCTGGAGCCCTCTAACGGGCACTGAAGCTTTCTTT
CAWSPLTGTEAFF
>-|TRBJ2-1|-|TRBV7-3
TGTGCCAGCAGCTTAAAAGGGAGCTCCTACAATGAGCAGTTCTTC
CASSLKGSSYNEQFF
>many|TRBJ2-5|TRBD1|TRBV12-5
TGTGCTAGTGCCCCCGGGGACAGGGGGCGCCGCGTGGAGACCCAGTACTTC
CASAPGDRGRRVETQYF
>-|TRBJ2-3|-|TRBV9
TGTGCCAGCAGCGTATCGGGTGGGGGGACATCCACAGATACGCAGTATTTT
CASSVSGGGTSTDTQYF
>-|TRBJ2-3|-|TRBV18
TGTGCCAGCTCACCGACCGGGGGACCCACAGATACGCAGTATTTT
CASSPTGGPTDTQYF
>-|TRBJ2-7|-|TRBV29-1
TGCAGCGTTGAAGGAGGAGAGGGCGGGGACGAGCAGTACTTC
CSVEGGEGGDEQYF
>-|TRBJ2-7|-|TRBV28
TGTGCCAGCAGTAGAAGGGGTAGTTTGTACGAGCAGTACTTC
CASSRRGSLYEQYF
>many|TRBJ2-2|-|TRBV5-1
TGCGCCAGCAAGGAGGACACCGGGGAGCTGTTTTTT
CASKEDTGELFF
>-|TRBJ2-7|-|TRBV5-4
TGTGCCAGCAGCTTGGCGGGGGTATACGAGCAGTACTTC
CASSLAGVYEQYF
>-|TRBJ2-5|-|TRBV28
TGTGCCAGCAGTTCTCAAGAGACCCAGTACTTC
CASSSQETQYF
>-|TRBJ2-7|-|TRBV5-6
TGTGCCAGCAGCCTTGGGGGGCCCGCATCCTACGAGCAGTACTTC
CASSLGGPASYEQYF
>-|TRBJ1-2|TRBD1|TRBV28
TGTGCCAGCAGTTCGACAGGGGGCTGGTATGGCTACACCTTC
CASSSTGGWYGYTF
>-|TRBJ2-3|-|TRBV6-1
TGTGCCAGCAGTCAGGGGACGGAAACTGATACGCAGTATTTT
CASSQGTETDTQYF
>-|TRBJ2-7|TRBD1|TRBV7-9
TGTGCCAGCAGCTTAGGAGTTAGGGGACAGGGATTCTTTGAGCAGTACTTC
CASSLGVRGQGFFEQYF
>once|TRBJ1-2|-|TRBV21-1
TGTGCACAATTGGATGGGGGGGACCACTATGGCTACACCTTC
CAQLDGGDHYGYTF
>few|TRBJ1-1|-|TRBV7-6
TGTGCCAGCAGCTTAGGAGGGGTAATGAACACTGAAGCTTTCTTT
CASSLGGVMNTEAFF
>-|TRBJ2-2|TRBD2|TRBV11-2
TGTGCCAGCAGCTTAAGGACTAGTGGAACCGGGGAGCTGTTTTTT
CASSLRTSGTGELFF
>-|TRBJ2-2|-|TRBV28
TGTGCCAGCAGTTTATCAGGGTCCCGCACCGGGGAGCTGTTTTTT
CASSLSGSRTGELFF
>-|TRBJ2-1|TRBD2|TRBV5-1
TGCGCCAGCACCGACCGCGGGAGCTCCTACAATGAGCAGTTCTTC
CASTDRGSSYNEQFF
>once|TRBJ2-3|-|TRBV7-8
TGTGCCAGCGGGCGGGGAGGATCCACAGATACGCAGTATTTT
CASGRGGSTDTQYF
>-|TRBJ2-1|TRBD2|TRBV28
TGTGCCAGCAGCCGCAGGACTAGCGGGAACAATGAGCAGTTCTTC
CASSRRTSGNNEQFF
>-|TRBJ1-2|TRBD1|TRBV20-1
TGCAGTGCAAGCGACAGGGTTGGCTACACCTTC
CSASDRVGYTF
>-|TRBJ1-2|-|TRBV28
TGTGCCACCCGCCGTACAGGCTATGGCTACACCTTC
CATRRTGYGYTF
>-|TRBJ2-7|TRBD1|TRBV11-3
TGTGCCAGCAGCTGGGGGAAACAGGGGATGGGCGAGCAGTACTTC
CASSWGKQGMGEQYF
>-|TRBJ1-2|-|TRBV4-3
TGCGCCAGCAGCCAGGATCCGGGGGGCTATGGCTACACCTTC
CASSQDPGGYGYTF
>-|TRBJ2-3|-|TRBV5-1
TGCGCCAGCAGCCCAGGTAGGGGGATGGATTCGTACGGGACAGATACGCAGTATTTT
CASSPGRGMDSYGTDTQYF
>once|TRBJ2-3|TRBD1|TRBV15
TGTGCCACCAGCAGGGACAGGGGGGCAGGTACGCAGTATTTT
CATSRDRGAGTQYF